Each of the 5 T cell receptor beta chains below was sequenced from the same sample in a study of T cell responses to AZD1222 COVID-19 vaccine. Profiled with immunoSEQ multiplex PCR; TCRdb holds only in-frame clones, not every one. The data show 90,000 to 130,000 clones, roughly four fifths seen once. The sequencing used peripheral blood, collected on day 0 of AZD1222 vaccination. The receptors stem from an adult in good health.

The genes are TRBV4-2 and TRBJ1-2, with 8 bases fitting TRBD1. Germline V gene lookup returns CDR1 LGHNA and CDR2 YNFKEQ. V trimming: 6 bases; J trimming: 0 bases; junction bases outside the gene matches: 3. The CDR3 is made up of 14 amino acids. The DNA of the CDR3 is TGTGCCAGCAGTCGGGACAGGACTAACTATGGCTACACCTTC. It is translated as CASSRDRTNYGYTF.

The rearrangement joins TRBV27 to TRBJ2-3; tentative D call: TRBD2 (5 bases). Looked up from germline, CDR1 is MNHEY and CDR2 is SMNVEV (reference sequence). The ends were cut back, 6 bases at V and 6 bases at J, with 19 bases in the middle. This CDR3 is built from 15 residues. The CDR3 is CASSLLVSFSDTQYF. The CDR3 DNA follows: TGTGCCAGCAGCCTACTAGTTAGTTTTTCGGATACGCAGTATTTT.

The CDR3 sequence: CASRNLGLGTQTGELFF. In DNA form, the CDR3 reads TGTGCCAGCAGGAACCTCGGCCTCGGGACACAGACCGGGGAGCTGTTTTTT. The J gene is TRBJ2-2, the V gene TRBV7-9; maybe TRBD1 (6 bases). Trimming pared 6 bases from V and 5 bases from J, leaving 22 bases between. Per the germline V gene, CDR1 is SEHNR and CDR2 is FQNEAQ (reference sequence). The CDR3 loop spans 17 amino acids.

This clone was found once. The chain has TRBV19 and TRBJ2-3; weak D call: TRBD2 (6 bases). The ends were cut back, 4 bases at V and 3 bases at J, with 11 bases in the middle. CDR1 LNHDA and CDR2 SQIVND come from the germline V gene (reference sequence). The CDR3 extends over 14 amino acids. The CDR3 bases are TGTGCCAGTAGTAAACCCAGCGGGACAGATACGCAGTATTTT. Protein sequence: CASSKPSGTDTQYF.

The chain is built from TRBV28 and TRBJ1-2; D is ambiguous. The CDR3 runs 12 residues. Looked up from germline, CDR1 is MDHEN and CDR2 is SYDVKM. Trimming shortened V by 2 bases and J by 4 bases, and 5 bases separated the two germline ends. CDR3 in amino acids: CASSLIGYGYTF. CDR3 sequence (DNA): TGTGCCAGCAGTTTAATAGGCTATGGCTACACCTTC.